One sample yielded the 21 T cell receptor beta chains listed below, sequenced in a study of human T cells and chemical hapten exposure. The time point here: pre-sensitization, week 0. Regarding treatment: therapeutic diphenylcyclopropenone sensitization with weekly scalp DPC. Using its own MiXCR run on the RACE reads, TCRdb lists one record per CDR3 protein. The table lists fewer than 300,000 distinct CDR3 sequences, 7% to 10% of them singletons, with 2.3% in the top ten. This specimen was whole blood, taken in connection with sensitization to the hapten diphenylcyclopropenone (DPC). The receptors derive from a middle-aged woman with alopecia areata. Some clones in this sample may be carry-over from other donors' samples.

This clonotype was observed a few times. The J gene is TRBJ1-2, the V gene TRBV5-6, with a possible D match to TRBD1 (6 bases). Germline V gene sequence: CDR1 SGHDT, CDR2 YYEEEE. CDR3 length: 14 residues. V gave up 4 bases and J gave up 1 base, with 11 bases separating them. CDR3 in amino acids: CASSPGQINYGYTF. Here the CDR3 DNA reads TGTGCCAGCAGCCCGGGACAAATTAACTATGGCTACACCTTC.

The genes are TRBV14 and TRBJ2-7; 7 bases match TRBD1. This CDR3 comprises 13 residues. CDR1 and CDR2 from the germline V gene are SGHDN and FVKESK. V gave up 6 bases and J gave up 7 bases; unmatched junction bases: 9. CDR3 in DNA: TGTGCCAGCAGACGGACAGGCCCGGGGGAGCAGTACTTC. Translating it yields CASRRTGPGEQYF.

This clonotype was seen repeatedly, ten times or more. The chain links TRBV12-3 or TRBV12-4 to TRBJ2-7, with D possibly called TRBD1 or TRBD2 (6 bases each). V was clipped by 5 bases and J by 2 bases, with 13 bases between them. The CDR3 is 14 residues long. CDR3 in amino acids: CASSLEGGPYEQYF. CDR3 DNA sequence: TGTGCCAGCAGTCTCGAGGGGGGACCCTACGAGCAGTACTTC.

This clonotype was detected only once. A much bigger clone sits one base away, suggesting this may be a read error. The rearrangement joins TRBV6-2 or TRBV6-3 to TRBJ2-7, with D maybe TRBD1 (6 bases). Per germline, CDR1 MNHEY and CDR2 SVGEGT. The CDR3 loop spans 14 amino acids. CDR3 region: CANSRDRLDYEQYF. As DNA, the CDR3 is TGTGCCAACAGTCGTGACAGGTTGGACTACGAGCAGTACTTC.

This clonotype has at least ten counts. This chain connects TRBV20-1 to TRBJ2-2; 11 bases map to TRBD2. V dropped 3 bases and J dropped 3; count of bases not matched to a gene: 6. Per germline, CDR1 DFQATT and CDR2 SNEGSKA (reference sequence). The CDR3 sequence is 16 residues long. The DNA of the CDR3 is TGCAGTGCTAGGGTCTTAGCGGGAGGGGACACCGGGGAGCTGTTTTTT. Translation: CSARVLAGGDTGELFF.

The genes are TRBV20-1 and TRBJ1-1; a weak D match, TRBD1 (5 bases). This CDR3 is built from 12 residues. V was pared by 1 base and J by 9 bases, with 12 bases between. Per germline, CDR1 DFQATT and CDR2 SNEGSKA (reference sequence). The CDR3 DNA follows: TGCAGTGCTAGAGTAGGGGACCCCCAAGCTTTCTTT. This encodes CSARVGDPQAFF.

This clonotype turned up a few times. V usage is TRBV29-1 and J usage is TRBJ2-5; D gene ambiguous. The germline V gene encodes CDR1 SQVTM and CDR2 ANQGSEA. CDR3 length: 12 amino acids. The V and J ends lost 7 bases and 5 bases respectively, with 14 bases between them. The CDR3: CSGETVGETQYF. The DNA for the CDR3 is TGCAGCGGTGAGACGGTAGGGGAGACCCAGTACTTC.

This clonotype was seen only a few times. The genes are TRBV4-1 and TRBJ2-7, with 11 bases aligning to TRBD2. The germline V gene encodes CDR1 MGHRA and CDR2 YSYEKL. Trimming removed 3 bases from V and 5 bases from J; junction bases left unmatched: 9. The CDR3 loop spans 16 amino acids. The CDR3: CASSHSLSGRVNEQYF. The CDR3 DNA is TGCGCCAGCAGCCACTCTCTTAGCGGGAGGGTTAACGAGCAGTACTTC.

Only a few counts were recorded for this clonotype. The chain employs TRBV7-8 and TRBJ2-1; D is unresolved. This CDR3 has 16 amino acids. The V gene lost 2 bases and the J gene lost 1 base, with 12 bases spanning the gap. Germline V gene sequence: CDR1 SGHVS, CDR2 FQNEAQ. Here the CDR3 reads CASSLLSTLSYNEQFF. The CDR3 DNA reads as TGTGCCAGCAGCTTACTTTCGACCCTATCCTACAATGAGCAGTTCTTC.

This clonotype was found a few times. V gene TRBV7-2 combines with J gene TRBJ1-3, with a weak D call TRBD1 (5 bases). The CDR3 contains 16 residues. Trimming left V 0 bases short and J 0 bases short, with 9 bases between. From germline, CDR1 is SGHTA and CDR2 FQGNSA. The CDR3 nucleotides read TGTGCCAGCAGCTTAGCAGGGGACCTCTCTGGAAACACCATATATTTT. The encoded protein is CASSLAGDLSGNTIYF.

Only a few counts were recorded for this clonotype. This chain connects TRBV28 to TRBJ1-1; TRBD1 is a possible D gene (5 bases). CDR1 MDHEN and CDR2 SYDVKM come from the germline V gene. This CDR3 comprises 14 residues. V lost 2 bases, J lost 4 bases, and 11 bases lay in between. DNA for the CDR3: TGTGCCAGCAGTTTAGTCAGGGAGGGCACTGAAGCTTTCTTT. Translated, it gives CASSLVREGTEAFF.

In this sample, this clonotype turned up a few times. The V call is TRBV4-2, the J call TRBJ2-1; D possibly corresponds to TRBD2 (6 bases). CDR1 and CDR2 from the germline V gene are LGHNA and YNFKEQ. Trimming shortened V by 0 bases and J by 2 bases, and 14 bases separated the two germline ends. The CDR3 is 17 amino acids. CDR3 sequence reads: CASSQEAGGEAYNEQFF. The CDR3 nucleotides read TGTGCCAGCAGCCAAGAGGCTGGCGGGGAGGCCTACAATGAGCAGTTCTTC.

This clonotype turned up a few times. This sequence joins TRBV29-1 and TRBJ2-2; D unclear. CDR1 SQVTM and CDR2 ANQGSEA come from the germline V gene. CDR3 length equals 14 residues. Trimming took off 6 bases at V and 0 bases at J, with 11 bases between the two ends. Written as DNA, the CDR3 is TGCAGCGTCACGACACGGACGAACACCGGGGAGCTGTTTTTT. Protein product: CSVTTRTNTGELFF.

The table lists this clonotype with many counts. V is TRBV12-3 or TRBV12-4 and J is TRBJ1-2; D uncertain. Trimming took 6 bases from V and 4 from J, leaving 9 bases between them. The CDR3 extends over 12 amino acids. DNA of the CDR3: TGTGCCAGCAGCCTTACCATCTATGGCTACACCTTC. Its protein product is CASSLTIYGYTF.

The chain links TRBV27 to TRBJ2-7; the D gene is possibly TRBD2 (7 bases). V was cut by 5 bases and J by 2 bases, with 10 bases left in between. This CDR3 is 13 amino acids long. Germline-derived CDR1 and CDR2 are MNHEY and SMNVEV (reference sequence). The chain's CDR3 is CASSTGRAYEQYF. The CDR3 DNA is TGTGCCAGCAGTACAGGGAGGGCCTACGAGCAGTACTTC.

V and J are TRBV27 and TRBJ2-1, with 9 bases matching TRBD1. Trimming took 5 bases from V and 8 from J; bases not matched to a gene: 10. This CDR3 has 15 residues. Germline V lookup: CDR1 MNHEY, CDR2 SMNVEV (reference sequence). CDR3: CASSPRDRARDEQFF. In DNA form, the CDR3 reads TGTGCCAGCAGTCCCCGGGACAGGGCCCGGGATGAGCAGTTCTTC.

This clonotype has more than one count but fewer than ten. This chain connects TRBV10-3 to TRBJ1-4; 9 nucleotides agree with TRBD1. Germline V lookup: CDR1 ENHRY, CDR2 SYGVKD. The V segment lost 3 bases and the J segment 8 bases; nucleotides outside the gene matches: 7. The CDR3 sequence is 15 residues long. CDR3 bases: TGTGCCATCAGTGATAAGGGACAGGGATCCGAAAAACTGTTTTTT. This translates into CAISDKGQGSEKLFF.

This clonotype occurred a few times. The chain combines TRBV19 with TRBJ2-5, with D possibly matching TRBD1 (6 bases). The CDR3 runs 13 residues. Per the germline V gene, CDR1 is LNHDA and CDR2 is SQIVND (reference sequence). V gave up 9 bases and J gave up 4 bases, with 15 bases separating them. The CDR3 DNA follows: TGTGCCAGCACCCAGGGGCGGCTAGAGACCCAGTACTTC. Protein: CASTQGRLETQYF.

The chain carries TRBV6-6 and TRBJ1-2, with unresolved D. Per the germline V gene, CDR1 is MNHNY and CDR2 is SVGAGI (reference sequence). The V and J ends lost 2 bases and 2 bases respectively, with 12 bases between them. The CDR3 totals 15 residues. CDR3 protein: CASSYDTRTNYGYTF. The DNA of the CDR3 is TGTGCCAGCAGTTACGACACCCGAACCAACTATGGCTACACCTTC.

The chain links TRBV20-1 to TRBJ2-1, with D unresolved. CDR3 size: 13 residues. V was clipped by 0 bases and J by 10 bases, with 13 bases between them. Germline-derived CDR1 and CDR2 are DFQATT and SNEGSKA (reference sequence). CDR3 DNA sequence: TGCAGTGCTAGAGATCCGGCATCGAAAGAGCAGTTCTTC. Protein product: CSARDPASKEQFF.

The chain carries TRBV29-1 and TRBJ2-1; D tentatively fits TRBD1 or TRBD2 (5 bases each). The CDR3 is 13 residues long. Germline assignment: CDR1 SQVTM and CDR2 ANQGSEA. Trimming removed 8 bases at V and 5 bases at J, with 16 bases between. CDR3 residues: CSLRGRGDNEQFF. CDR3 sequence (DNA): TGCAGCCTCCGTGGTAGAGGGGACAATGAGCAGTTCTTC.